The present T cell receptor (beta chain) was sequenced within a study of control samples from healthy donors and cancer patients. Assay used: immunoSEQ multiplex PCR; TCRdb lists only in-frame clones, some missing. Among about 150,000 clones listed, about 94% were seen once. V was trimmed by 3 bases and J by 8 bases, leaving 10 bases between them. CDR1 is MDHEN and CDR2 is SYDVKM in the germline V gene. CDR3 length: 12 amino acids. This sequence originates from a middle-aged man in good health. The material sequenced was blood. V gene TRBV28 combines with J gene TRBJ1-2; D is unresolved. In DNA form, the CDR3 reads TGTGCCAGCAGTTTGACTATGCGCGGCTACACCTTC. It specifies CASSLTMRGYTF.